This T cell receptor beta chain was sequenced for a study of blood T cell repertoires in COVID-19. Looking at the study overall: COVID-19 samples collected from the United States, Italy and Spain covered acute and convalescent phases. In each case, the material was cDNA or gDNA derived from T cells, B-cell-depleted T cells, or PBMCs.

The CDR3 has 17 amino acids. Germline lookup yields CDR1 ENHRY and CDR2 SYGVKD. V was clipped by 5 bases and J by 8 bases; unmatched bases: 20. Per the authors' pipeline: For nucleated cells, counts were estimated from reference gene primer amplification. Repertoires were generated with immunoSEQ multiplex PCR, while TCRdb's copy carries only in-frame clones and drops some. Clone size and V and J calls were adopted from that table, with D and trimming inferred from the DNA. The data show around 700,000 clones, over 80% seen once. This clone was counted once. Input material: peripheral blood. The genes are TRBV10-3 and TRBJ1-2, with 7 positions matching TRBD1. The origin of this receptor is a woman aged 18-29 years with acute or convalescent COVID-19. DNA for the CDR3: TGTGCCATCAGTTCCCTCAGGGGGAAGCAAAAAATCGGGGGCTACACCTTC. Protein product: CAISSLRGKQKIGGYTF.